This T cell receptor beta chain was captured by sequencing in a study of OX40 agonist ivuxolimab in advanced cancers. Produced via immunoSEQ multiplex PCR; TCRdb's table is partial and in-frame only. The table has tens of thousands of clones, about 85% seen once. This clone was recorded once. What it recognizes is unknown. Germline V gene lookup returns CDR1 MNHEY and CDR2 SMNVEV (reference sequence). CDR3 length equals 14 residues. V shed 6 bases and J 3 bases; nucleotides not matched to a gene: 6. Study-level findings and limits: Doses of 0.1 to 3.0 mg/kg were accompanied by clonal expansion of CD4+ and CD8+ blood T cells by week 6.

The specimen comprised CD4+ or CD8+ T cells sorted from blood, sampled in a trial of the OX40 agonist ivuxolimab. The genes are TRBV27 and TRBJ2-3; 7 bases match TRBD1. This receptor was taken from an adult with an advanced solid tumor such as melanoma, head and neck, liver or kidney cancer. Here the CDR3 reads CASRDPGGTDTQYF. Written as DNA, the CDR3 is TGTGCCAGCAGGGACCCAGGGGGAACAGATACGCAGTATTTT.